Below are 18 T cell receptor beta chains sequenced from a single sample in a study of Graves' ophthalmopathy and Graves' hyperthyroidism. RNA transcripts were the source from which TCR beta CDR3 regions were amplified. An opening RT-PCR round employed HTBI primers and preceded a second-round multiplex PCR. TCRdb passed the multiplex PCR reads through MiXCR, listing each CDR3 protein once. The table lists roughly 170,000 distinct CDR3 sequences, 35% to 45% of them singletons. The specimen sequenced was peripheral blood. These receptors all come from a man under 40 with Graves' ophthalmopathy.

This clonotype was observed many times. V and J are TRBV7-2 and TRBJ2-7; weak D call: TRBD1 (5 bases). CDR1 and CDR2 (germline): SGHTA, FQGNSA. The CDR3 sequence is 14 residues long. V was clipped by 5 bases and J by 2 bases, with 13 bases between them. The CDR3: CASSPLKGTYEQYF. As DNA, the CDR3 is TGTGCCAGCAGCCCCCTAAAGGGGACCTACGAGCAGTACTTC.

This clonotype occurred many times. The chain combines TRBV30 with TRBJ2-5; D may match TRBD1 or TRBD2 (6 bases each). This CDR3 has 14 residues. V was clipped by 0 bases and J by 1 base, with 9 bases between them. Germline V lookup: CDR1 GTSNPN, CDR2 SVGIG (reference sequence). This CDR3 is CAWSVRGLQETQYF. The CDR3 DNA reads TGTGCCTGGAGTGTCCGGGGGCTCCAAGAGACCCAGTACTTC. Variable domain in full (rest from reference TRBV30 and TRBJ2-5): SQTIHQWPATLVQPVGSPLSLECTVEGTSNPNLYWYRQAAGRGLQLLFYSVGIGQISSEVPQNLSASRPQDRQFILSSKKLLLSDSGFYLCAWSVRGLQETQYFGPGTRLLVL.

The table lists this clonotype with many counts. The chain is built from TRBV28 and TRBJ2-7; TRBD1 matches at 8 bases. Germline-derived CDR1 and CDR2 are MDHEN and SYDVKM. This CDR3 has 14 residues. The ends lost 6 bases at V and 1 base at J; junction bases unmatched: 5. CDR3 DNA: TGTGCCAGCAGAGGTCAGGGGGCGTCCTACGAGCAGTACTTC. Protein product: CASRGQGASYEQYF.

At least ten counts were recorded for this clonotype. Given a much more abundant clone one base away, this may be a read error. The chain carries TRBV9 and TRBJ1-6; no reliable D call. Trimming took off 4 bases at V and 11 bases at J, with 22 bases between the two ends. Germline lookup yields CDR1 SGDLS and CDR2 YYNGEE. This CDR3 contains 16 residues. The CDR3 DNA reads as TGTGCCAGCAGCACAAGGCCTAAGGACGGGAATCCACCCCTCCACTTT. The encoded protein is CASSTRPKDGNPPLHF.

This chain joins TRBV24-1 and TRBJ2-4; 7 nucleotides agree with TRBD1. In germline, CDR1 is KGHDR, CDR2 SFDVKD. V lost 7 bases, J lost 6 bases, and 11 bases stayed unmatched. This CDR3 region has 15 residues. CDR3: CATSPSTGSGNIQYF. The CDR3 nucleotides read TGTGCCACCAGCCCTTCGACAGGGTCCGGAAACATTCAGTACTTC.

This clonotype was counted at least ten times. V is TRBV20-1 and J is TRBJ1-6; D remains ambiguous. Per germline, CDR1 DFQATT and CDR2 SNEGSKA (reference sequence). The length of the CDR3 is 13 residues. The ends were cut back, 1 base at V and 10 bases at J, with 11 bases in the middle. CDR3 DNA: TGCAGTGCTAGAGGAGGGTTAGGCTCACCCCTCCACTTT. Translation: CSARGGLGSPLHF.

The rearrangement joins TRBV12-3 or TRBV12-4 to TRBJ1-1, with D perhaps TRBD1 (6 bases). Trimming shortened V by 4 bases and J by 5 bases, and 20 bases separated the two germline ends. The CDR3 sequence is 16 residues long. This CDR3 is CASSSPYRGSGTEAFF. The DNA of the CDR3 is TGTGCCAGCAGTTCCCCATATAGGGGGTCGGGGACTGAAGCTTTCTTT.

The V and J genes are TRBV27 and TRBJ2-7; the match to TRBD2 covers 10 bases. V shed 4 bases and J 5 bases; nucleotides not matched to a gene: 11. CDR3 length equals 16 residues. Germline V CDR1 and CDR2: MNHEY, SMNVEV (reference sequence). The CDR3 DNA reads as TGTGCCAGCAGTTCTCTAGCGGGAGTCAGTGGGAACGAGCAGTACTTC. Residues: CASSSLAGVSGNEQYF.

The V gene is TRBV6-5, the J gene TRBJ1-2; unclear D gene. The CDR3 has 13 residues. Trimming removed 2 bases from V and 5 bases from J, with 9 bases in between. Germline V gives CDR1 MNHEY, CDR2 SVGAGI. This chain's CDR3 is CASSYRSQYGYTF. The CDR3 DNA is TGTGCCAGCAGTTACCGTAGTCAGTATGGCTACACCTTC.

This clonotype was counted at least ten times. As DNA, the CDR3 is TGTGCCAGCAGGGGACTAGCGGGAGGGCAGAACACCGGGGAGCTGTTTTTT. Protein product: CASRGLAGGQNTGELFF. This chain joins TRBV7-2 and TRBJ2-2, with 16 bases matching TRBD2. Germline loops: CDR1 SGHTA, CDR2 FQGNSA. This CDR3 is 17 amino acids long. V was pared by 6 bases and J by 1 base, with 2 bases of the junction left unmatched.

This clonotype has a count of ten or more. This chain connects TRBV28 to TRBJ2-7; tentatively, D is TRBD1 (5 bases). This CDR3 region has 13 residues. Trimming removed 3 bases at V and 8 bases at J, with 14 bases between. The germline V gene encodes CDR1 MDHEN and CDR2 SYDVKM. CDR3 coding DNA: TGTGCCAGCAGTTTCCCGGCCCGACAGAAGCAGTACTTC. This sequence encodes CASSFPARQKQYF. Variable domain in full (rest from reference TRBV28 and TRBJ2-7): DVKVTQSSRYLVKRTGEKVFLECVQDMDHENMFWYRQDPGLGLRLIYFSYDVKMKEKGDIPEGYSVSREKKERFSLILESASTNQTSMYLCASSFPARQKQYFGPGTRLTVT.

This clonotype was picked up many times. The J gene is TRBJ2-2, the V gene TRBV4-1, with 14 bases fitting TRBD2. Unmatched junction bases numbered 5, after V lost 4 bases and J lost 4 bases. Germline-derived CDR1 and CDR2 are MGHRA and YSYEKL. CDR3 length: 17 residues. The CDR3 here is CASSPGLAGAGTGELFF. Written as DNA, the CDR3 is TGCGCCAGCAGCCCGGGACTAGCGGGAGCGGGCACCGGGGAGCTGTTTTTT.

This clonotype was observed at least ten times. The V and J genes are TRBV11-2 and TRBJ1-2; D might be TRBD1 (6 bases). CDR3 length equals 18 residues. With 2 bases removed from V and 2 bases from J, the gap between germline ends came to 21 bases. Germline-derived CDR1 and CDR2 are SGHAT and FQNNGV. The CDR3 nucleotides read TGTGCCAGCAGCTTAAGGAGGGTTGTGGCAGGGGAGAACTATGGCTACACCTTC. Its translation is CASSLRRVVAGENYGYTF.

The rearrangement links TRBV5-1 to TRBJ2-7, with D maybe TRBD2 (6 bases). V gave up 0 bases and J gave up 0 bases, with 16 bases separating them. From germline, CDR1 is SGHRS and CDR2 YFSETQ. CDR3 length: 17 residues. Written as DNA, the CDR3 is TGCGCCAGCAGCTTGGCCGGTTACGGGAGTGCCTCCTACGAGCAGTACTTC. As protein: CASSLAGYGSASYEQYF. The variable domain in full, with the rest retrieved from reference TRBV5-1 and TRBJ2-7, is KAGVTQTPRYLIKTRGQQVTLSCSPISGHRSVSWYQQTPGQGLQFLFEYFSETQRNKGNFPGRFSGRQFSNSRSEMNVSTLELGDSALYLCASSLAGYGSASYEQYFGPGTRLTVT.

This rearrangement joins TRBV6-1 to TRBJ1-5, with 9 nucleotides matching TRBD1. The trim removed 4 bases at V and 6 bases at J, leaving 1 base unmatched. The germline CDR1 and CDR2 sequences are MNHNS and SASEGT. The CDR3 runs to 13 residues. The CDR3 sequence is CASSGTGVQPQHF. CDR3 in DNA: TGTGCCAGCAGTGGGACAGGGGTTCAGCCCCAGCATTTT.

There are many counts of this clonotype. The rearrangement joins TRBV27 to TRBJ1-2; 7 nucleotides agree with TRBD1. The J segment lost 4 bases and the V segment lost 6 bases, leaving 8 bases of the junction unmatched. This CDR3 has 14 amino acids. CDR1 MNHEY and CDR2 SMNVEV come from the germline V gene (reference sequence). The CDR3: CASSPDRLPYGYTF. DNA for the CDR3: TGTGCCAGCAGCCCGGACAGGCTTCCCTATGGCTACACCTTC.

The rearrangement joins TRBV6-5 to TRBJ2-7; D is undetermined. Germline V gene sequence: CDR1 MNHEY, CDR2 SVGAGI. The ends were cut back, 2 bases at V and 2 bases at J, with 10 bases in the middle. This CDR3 contains 14 residues. CDR3 sequence (DNA): TGTGCCAGCAGTTACGCCGACATCACCTACGAGCAGTACTTC. This codes for CASSYADITYEQYF.

This clonotype showed up many times. The chain employs TRBV7-2 and TRBJ2-7, with 7 bases lining up with TRBD2. CDR1 SGHTA and CDR2 FQGNSA come from the germline V gene. Trimming cost V 5 bases and J 3 bases; bases outside gene matches: 10. The CDR3 is 15 amino acids. DNA for the CDR3: TGTGCCAGCAGCCCCCGTACTAGCGTATACTACGAGCAGTACTTC. It is translated as CASSPRTSVYYEQYF.